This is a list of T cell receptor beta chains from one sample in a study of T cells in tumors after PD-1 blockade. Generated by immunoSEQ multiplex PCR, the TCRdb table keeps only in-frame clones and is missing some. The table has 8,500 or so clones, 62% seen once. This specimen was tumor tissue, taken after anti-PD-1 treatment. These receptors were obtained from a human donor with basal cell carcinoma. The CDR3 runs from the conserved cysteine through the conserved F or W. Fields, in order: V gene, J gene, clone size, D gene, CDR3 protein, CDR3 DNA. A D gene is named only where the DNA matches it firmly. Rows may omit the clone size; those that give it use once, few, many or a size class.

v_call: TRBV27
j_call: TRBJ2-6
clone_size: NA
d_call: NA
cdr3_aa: CASSFEVSPSGANVLTF
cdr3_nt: TGTGCCAGCAGTTTCGAAGTATCTCCCTCTGGGGCCAACGTCCTGACTTTC

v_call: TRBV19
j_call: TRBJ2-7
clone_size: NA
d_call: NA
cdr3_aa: CASSIGQGLATVQYF
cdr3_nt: TGTGCCAGTAGTATAGGTCAGGGATTAGCAACTGTGCAGTACTTC

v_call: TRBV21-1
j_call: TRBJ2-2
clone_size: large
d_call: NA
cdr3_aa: CASSPGRRFFGELFF
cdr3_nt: TGTGCCAGCAGCCCGGGACGGAGATTTTTTGGGGAGCTGTTTTTT

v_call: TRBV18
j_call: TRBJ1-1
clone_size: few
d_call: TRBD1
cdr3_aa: CASSPEADRGTEAFF
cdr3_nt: TGTGCCAGCTCACCAGAGGCGGACAGGGGGACTGAAGCTTTCTTT

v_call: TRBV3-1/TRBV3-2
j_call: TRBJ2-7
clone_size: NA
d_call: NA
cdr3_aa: CASSLRTGFTYEQYF
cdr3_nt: TGTGCCAGCAGCCTGCGCACGGGTTTTACTTACGAGCAGTACTTC

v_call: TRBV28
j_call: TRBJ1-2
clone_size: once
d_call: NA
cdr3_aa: CASSPPGRANYGYTF
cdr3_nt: TGTGCCAGCAGCCCTCCAGGGAGAGCTAACTATGGCTACACCTTC

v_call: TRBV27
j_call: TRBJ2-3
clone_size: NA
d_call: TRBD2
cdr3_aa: CASSSRVGGTQYF
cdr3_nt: TGTGCCAGCAGTTCAAGAGTGGGAGGGACGCAGTATTTT

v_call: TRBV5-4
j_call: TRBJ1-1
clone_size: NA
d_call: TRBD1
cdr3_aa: CASSLQTGSFGAFF
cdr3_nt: TGTGCCAGCAGCTTGCAGACAGGGTCTTTTGGGGCTTTCTTT

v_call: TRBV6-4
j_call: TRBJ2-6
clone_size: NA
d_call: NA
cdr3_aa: CASSDHRLLSGANVLTF
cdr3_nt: TGTGCCAGCAGTGACCACAGATTACTATCTGGGGCCAACGTCCTGACTTTC

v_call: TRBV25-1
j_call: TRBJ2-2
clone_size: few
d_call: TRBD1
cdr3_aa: CASSAGGQGSGELFF
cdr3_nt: TGTGCCAGCAGTGCAGGAGGACAGGGGTCCGGGGAGCTGTTTTTT

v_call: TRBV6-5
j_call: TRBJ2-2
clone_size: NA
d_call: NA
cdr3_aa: CASSYRTPRNTGELFF
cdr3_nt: TGTGCCAGCAGTTACAGGACCCCTCGAAACACCGGGGAGCTGTTTTTT

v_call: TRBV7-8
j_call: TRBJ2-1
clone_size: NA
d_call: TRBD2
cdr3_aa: CASSLGTSGYNEQFF
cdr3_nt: TGTGCCAGCAGCTTAGGGACTAGCGGTTACAATGAGCAGTTCTTC

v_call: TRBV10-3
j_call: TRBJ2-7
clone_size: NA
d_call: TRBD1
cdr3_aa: CAISEPGQGGSYEQYF
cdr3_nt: TGTGCCATCAGTGAGCCGGGACAGGGTGGATCCTACGAGCAGTACTTC

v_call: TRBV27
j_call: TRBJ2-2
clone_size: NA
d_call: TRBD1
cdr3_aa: CASSLEGQGYGELFF
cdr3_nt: TGTGCCAGCAGTTTAGAGGGACAGGGGTACGGGGAGCTGTTTTTT

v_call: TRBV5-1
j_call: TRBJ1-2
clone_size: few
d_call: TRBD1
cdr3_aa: CASSYDREGGYTF
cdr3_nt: TGCGCCAGCAGCTACGACAGGGAAGGAGGCTACACCTTC

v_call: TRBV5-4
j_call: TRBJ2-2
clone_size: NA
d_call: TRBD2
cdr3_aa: CASSLRGVFGGELFF
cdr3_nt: TGTGCCAGCAGCTTGCGGGGGGTATTTGGCGGGGAGCTGTTTTTT

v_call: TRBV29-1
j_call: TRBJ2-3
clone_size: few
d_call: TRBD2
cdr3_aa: CSVGGSGGSDTQYF
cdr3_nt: TGCAGCGTTGGAGGTAGCGGGGGTTCAGATACGCAGTATTTT

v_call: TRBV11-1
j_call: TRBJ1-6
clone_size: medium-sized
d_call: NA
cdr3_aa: CASSLEQGSYNSPLHF
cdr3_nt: TGTGCCAGCAGCTTAGAACAGGGTTCCTATAATTCACCCCTCCACTTT

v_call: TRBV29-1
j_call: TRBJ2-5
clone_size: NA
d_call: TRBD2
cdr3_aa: CSGRASGGSVQETQYF
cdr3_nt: TGCAGCGGTAGGGCTAGCGGGGGGAGTGTCCAAGAGACCCAGTACTTC

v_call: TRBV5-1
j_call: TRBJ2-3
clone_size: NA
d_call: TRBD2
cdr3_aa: CASSLAGGPADTQYF
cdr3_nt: TGCGCCAGCAGCTTAGCGGGGGGGCCGGCAGATACGCAGTATTTT

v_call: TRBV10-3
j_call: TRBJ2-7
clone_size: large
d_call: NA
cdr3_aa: CATRQGGSSYEQYF
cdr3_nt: TGTGCCACCCGGCAGGGGGGGAGCTCCTACGAGCAGTACTTC

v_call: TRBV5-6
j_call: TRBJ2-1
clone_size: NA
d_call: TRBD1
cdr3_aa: CASSLGFGQGGDEQFF
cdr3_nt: TGTGCCAGCAGCTTGGGCTTTGGACAGGGGGGGGACGAGCAGTTCTTC

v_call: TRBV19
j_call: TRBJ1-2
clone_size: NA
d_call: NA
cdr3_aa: CASSISTGRVTNYGYTF
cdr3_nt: TGTGCCAGTAGTATAAGTACGGGCAGAGTAACTAACTATGGCTACACCTTC

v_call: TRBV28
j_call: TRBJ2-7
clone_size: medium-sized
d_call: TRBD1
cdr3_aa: CASSFPPTGGSSEQYF
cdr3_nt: TGTGCCAGCAGTTTTCCCCCTACAGGGGGTAGTTCCGAGCAGTACTTC

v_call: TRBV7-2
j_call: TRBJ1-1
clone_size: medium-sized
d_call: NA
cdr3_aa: CASSLLAGNTEAFF
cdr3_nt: TGTGCCAGCAGCTTACTGGCGGGGAACACTGAAGCTTTCTTT

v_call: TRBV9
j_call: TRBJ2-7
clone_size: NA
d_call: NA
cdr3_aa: CASSVGGSDEQYF
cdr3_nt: TGTGCCAGCAGCGTAGGAGGTTCGGACGAGCAGTACTTC

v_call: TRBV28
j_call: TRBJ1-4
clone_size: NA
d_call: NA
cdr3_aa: CASSSGGGKLFF
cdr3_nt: TGTGCCAGCAGTTCGGGCGGTGGAAAACTGTTTTTT

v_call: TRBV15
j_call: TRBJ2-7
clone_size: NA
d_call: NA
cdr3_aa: CATSSPPYEQYF
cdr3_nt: TGTGCCACCAGCAGCCCCCCCTACGAGCAGTACTTC

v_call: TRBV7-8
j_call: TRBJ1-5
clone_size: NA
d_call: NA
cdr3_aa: CASSPGQSYQPQHF
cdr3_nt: TGTGCCAGCAGCCCTGGACAGTCATATCAGCCCCAGCATTTT

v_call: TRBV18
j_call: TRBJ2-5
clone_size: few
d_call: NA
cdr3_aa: CASSPRGETQYF
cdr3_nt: TGTGCCAGCTCACCAAGGGGAGAGACCCAGTACTTC

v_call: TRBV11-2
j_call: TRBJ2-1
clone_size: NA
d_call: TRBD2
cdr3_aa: CASSLGLAVVNEQFF
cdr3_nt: TGTGCCAGCAGCTTAGGGCTAGCGGTCGTCAATGAGCAGTTCTTC

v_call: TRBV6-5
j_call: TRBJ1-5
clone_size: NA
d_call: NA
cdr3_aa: CASRGIDRQPQHF
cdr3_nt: TGTGCCAGCAGAGGAATTGACCGACAGCCCCAGCATTTT

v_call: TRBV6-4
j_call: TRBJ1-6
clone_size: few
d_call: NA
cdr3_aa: CASSDRDNSPLHF
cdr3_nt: TGTGCCAGCAGTGACAGGGATAATTCACCCCTCCACTTT

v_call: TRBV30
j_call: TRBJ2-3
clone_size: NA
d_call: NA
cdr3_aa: CAWSVKITDTQYF
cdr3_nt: TGTGCCTGGAGTGTAAAGATTACAGATACGCAGTATTTT

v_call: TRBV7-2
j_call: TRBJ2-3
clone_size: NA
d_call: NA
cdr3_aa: CASSFFPGARVDTQYF
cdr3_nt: TGTGCCAGCAGCTTCTTCCCGGGCGCCCGAGTAGATACGCAGTATTTT

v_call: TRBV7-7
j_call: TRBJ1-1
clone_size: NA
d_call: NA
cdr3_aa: CASSLDGPNTEAFF
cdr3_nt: TGTGCTAGCAGCTTAGACGGGCCGAACACTGAAGCTTTCTTT